A single sample gave rise to the 13 T cell receptor beta chains below, sequenced in a study of CD8+CD57+ T cells in acquired aplastic anemia. The template for TCR beta VDJ and CDR3 sequence profiling was genomic DNA. MiXCR was run by TCRdb on the reads, yielding one entry per CDR3 protein. The data show about 420,000 distinct CDR3 sequences, with about two thirds seen just once and less than 4% held by the top ten. Sequencing input: sorted CD4+, CD8+, or CD8+CD57+ T cells (not recorded which) from PBMCs. The receptors stem from a human donor in good health, serving as a control.

The chain uses TRBV20-1 and TRBJ2-7; either TRBD1 or TRBD2 may fit D (5 bases each). The V end was cut by 8 bases, the J end by 3 bases, with 17 bases between. This CDR3 region has 13 residues. Germline CDR1 is DFQATT and CDR2 is SNEGSKA (reference sequence). The CDR3 sequence: CSLSAGRDYEQYF. Written as DNA, the CDR3 is TGCAGTTTAAGCGCGGGCAGGGACTACGAGCAGTACTTC.

This chain joins TRBV6-4 and TRBJ2-6; 11 bases are shared with TRBD1. Germline CDR1 is MRHNA and CDR2 is SNTAGT. This CDR3 spans 17 amino acids. J gave up 1 base and V 7 bases, and 6 bases lay outside the gene matches. As DNA, the CDR3 is TGTGCCAGCACCACGGGACAGGGGGTATCTGGGGCCAACGTCCTGACTTTC. This sequence encodes CASTTGQGVSGANVLTF.

In this sample, this clonotype turned up many times. The genes are TRBV2 and TRBJ2-3; 8 nucleotides line up with TRBD2. Germline-derived CDR1 and CDR2 are SNHLY and FYNNEI. The CDR3 totals 14 residues. CDR3: CAMRPGGAIDTQYF. Here the CDR3 DNA reads TGTGCGATGAGACCCGGGGGGGCTATAGATACGCAGTATTTT.

The chain employs TRBV12-3 or TRBV12-4 and TRBJ2-7; D may be TRBD2 (6 bases). This CDR3 region has 15 residues. Trimming stripped 5 bases from V and 0 bases from J, with 14 bases between. The CDR3 loop is CASSHSGSFSYEQYF. DNA of the CDR3: TGTGCCAGCAGTCATAGCGGCAGCTTCTCCTACGAGCAGTACTTC.

Points on this clonotype: Given the absence of the conserved phenylalanine or tryptophan at the CDR3 end, a read error is likely. The limits of the CDR3 on the DNA are not certain, so only TCRdb's listed CDR3 is given. The chain couples TRBV19 to TRBJ1-5; the table calls TRBD1, which could not be checked here. Germline values: CDR1 LNHDA, CDR2 SQIVND (reference sequence). The CDR3 length is 14 residues, termini included. The CDR3 protein is CASSLTGKHHPHHV.

This clonotype was found once. A much larger clone lies one base from this, so it may be a read error. The rearrangement joins TRBV7-2 to TRBJ1-2; possible D gene TRBD1, 6 bases. V lost 9 bases to trimming and J lost 5 bases, with 22 bases between them. The CDR3 loop spans 15 amino acids. Germline CDR1 and CDR2: SGHTA and FQGNSA. CDR3 sequence: CARSGGAGKGYGYTF. The CDR3 nucleotides are TGTGCCAGGAGTGGGGGGGCAGGGAAGGGGTATGGCTACACCTTC. The whole variable domain, filled in from reference TRBV7-2 and TRBJ1-2, reads GAGVSQSPSNKVTEKGKDVELRCDPISGHTALYWYRQSLGQGLEFLIYFQGNSAPDKSGLPSDRFSAERTGGSVSTLTIQRTQQEDSAVYLCARSGGAGKGYGYTFGSGTRLTVV.

The rearrangement uses TRBV5-1 and TRBJ2-7, with a tentative D call TRBD2 (6 bases). Per the germline V gene, CDR1 is SGHRS and CDR2 is YFSETQ. V was trimmed by 2 bases and J by 4 bases, leaving 13 bases between them. This CDR3 region has 14 residues. CDR3 residues: CASSFLGGGYEQYF. CDR3 sequence (DNA): TGCGCCAGCAGCTTTTTGGGGGGTGGATACGAGCAGTACTTC.

About this clonotype: Since no conserved phenylalanine or tryptophan closes the CDR3, a read error is the likely cause. The DNA is omitted, as the CDR3 cannot be located on it reliably, and the CDR3 follows TCRdb's listing. CDR3: CASSIATSGARTY. This rearrangement joins TRBV7-2 to TRBJ1-4; TRBD1, the table's D call, lacks a check against the DNA. The CDR3 has 13 residues if both end residues are counted. Germline-derived CDR1 and CDR2 are SGHTA and FQGNSA.

The CDR3 DNA follows: TGCAGTGCACGCACGACTAGCGCGTTTTCACCCCTCCACTTT. Translation gives CSARTTSAFSPLHF. This chain connects TRBV20-1 to TRBJ1-6; unclear D gene. In germline, CDR1 is DFQATT, CDR2 SNEGSKA (reference sequence). The V and J ends lost 6 bases and 9 bases respectively, with 18 bases between them. The CDR3 loop spans 14 amino acids.

The chain is built from TRBV10-3 and TRBJ2-7, with 7 bases fitting TRBD2. CDR1 is ENHRY, CDR2 SYGVKD, per germline. The CDR3 is made up of 16 amino acids. Trimming removed 3 bases from V and 3 bases from J; junction bases left unmatched: 11. CDR3 DNA sequence: TGTGCCATCAGTGATAAGCTAGCGGCTGAAATCTACGAGCAGTACTTC. This encodes CAISDKLAAEIYEQYF.

The chain recombines TRBV5-1 with TRBJ2-1; tentatively, D is TRBD1 (6 bases). The CDR3 sequence is 13 residues long. V dropped 4 bases and J dropped 12 bases, with 17 bases sitting between them. CDR1 and CDR2 from the germline V gene are SGHRS and YFSETQ. The CDR3 is CASSVDSRDLQFF. The CDR3 DNA sequence: TGCGCCAGCAGCGTGGACAGCCGTGACTTGCAGTTCTTC.

This clonotype was recorded once. The chain links TRBV19 to TRBJ2-2, with a tentative D call TRBD1 (8 bases). Germline V gene data show CDR1 as LNHDA and CDR2 as SQIVND (reference sequence). The CDR3 spans 14 residues. V was cut by 10 bases and J by 3 bases, with 15 bases left in between. CDR3 nucleotide sequence: TGTGCCACACAACAGGGGGGGGACACCGGGGAGCTGTTTTTT. Translation: CATQQGGDTGELFF.

This clonotype was seen just once. The V and J genes are TRBV9 and TRBJ2-7; D remains ambiguous. Looked up from germline, CDR1 is SGDLS and CDR2 is YYNGEE. V was shortened by 4 bases and J by 11 bases, with 16 bases between the two germline ends. The CDR3 is made up of 12 amino acids. The CDR3 region has the DNA TGTGCCAGCAGCTTATACCAGAACGCGGAGTACTTC. It specifies CASSLYQNAEYF.